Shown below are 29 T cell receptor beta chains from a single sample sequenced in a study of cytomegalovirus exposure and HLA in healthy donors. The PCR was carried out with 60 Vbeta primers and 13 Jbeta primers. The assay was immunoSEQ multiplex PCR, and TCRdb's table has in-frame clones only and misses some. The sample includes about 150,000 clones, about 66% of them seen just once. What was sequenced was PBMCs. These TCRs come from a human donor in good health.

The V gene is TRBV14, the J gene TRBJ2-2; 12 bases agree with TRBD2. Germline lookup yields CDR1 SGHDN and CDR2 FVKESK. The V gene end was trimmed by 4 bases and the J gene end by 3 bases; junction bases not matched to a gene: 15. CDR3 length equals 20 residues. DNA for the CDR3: TGTGCCAGCAGCCCCCCCCGCCGGCTAGCGGGAGGGCGTTACACCGGGGAGCTGTTTTTT. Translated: CASSPPRRLAGGRYTGELFF.

The chain's CDR3 is CASSPKPEFTEAFF. As DNA, the CDR3 is TGTGCCAGCAGCCCCAAGCCCGAATTCACTGAAGCTTTCTTT. This sequence joins TRBV9 and TRBJ1-1; the D is unclear. CDR3 length: 14 amino acids. CDR1 SGDLS and CDR2 YYNGEE come from the germline V gene. V shed 4 bases and J shed 4 bases, with 14 bases lying between them. The variable domain in full, with the rest retrieved from reference TRBV9 and TRBJ1-1, is DSGVTQTPKHLITATGQRVTLRCSPRSGDLSVYWYQQSLDQGLQFLIQYYNGEERAKGNILERFSAQQFPDLHSELNLSSLELGDSALYFCASSPKPEFTEAFFGQGTRLTVV.

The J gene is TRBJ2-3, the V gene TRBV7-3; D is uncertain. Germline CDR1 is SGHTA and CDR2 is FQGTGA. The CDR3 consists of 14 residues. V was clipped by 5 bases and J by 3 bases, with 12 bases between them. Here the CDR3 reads CASSASARTDTQYF. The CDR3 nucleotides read TGTGCCAGCAGCGCCAGCGCGCGGACAGATACGCAGTATTTT.

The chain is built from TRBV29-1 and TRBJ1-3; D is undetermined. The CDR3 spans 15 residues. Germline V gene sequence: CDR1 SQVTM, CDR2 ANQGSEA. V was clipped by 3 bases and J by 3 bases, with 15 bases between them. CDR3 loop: CSVDSPTGFGNTIYF. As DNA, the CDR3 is TGCAGCGTTGATTCCCCGACGGGGTTTGGAAACACCATATATTTT.

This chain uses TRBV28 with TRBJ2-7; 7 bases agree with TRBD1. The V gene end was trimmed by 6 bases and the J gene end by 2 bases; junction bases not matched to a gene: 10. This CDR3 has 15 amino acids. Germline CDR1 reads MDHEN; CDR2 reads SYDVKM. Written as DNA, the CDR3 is TGTGCCAGCAGCACTTACGGGACAGTTGCCTACGAGCAGTACTTC. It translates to CASSTYGTVAYEQYF.

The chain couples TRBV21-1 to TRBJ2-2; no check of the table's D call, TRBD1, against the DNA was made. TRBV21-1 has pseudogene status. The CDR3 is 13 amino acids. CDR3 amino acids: CASIDRVVGELFF. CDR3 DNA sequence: TGTGCCAGCATCGACAGGGTGGTCGGGGAGCTGTTTTTT.

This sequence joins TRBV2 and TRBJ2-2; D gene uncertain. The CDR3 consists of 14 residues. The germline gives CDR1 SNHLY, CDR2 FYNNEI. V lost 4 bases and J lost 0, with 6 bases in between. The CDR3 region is CASSGLANTGELFF. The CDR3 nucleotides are TGTGCCAGCAGTGGGCTAGCGAACACCGGGGAGCTGTTTTTT.

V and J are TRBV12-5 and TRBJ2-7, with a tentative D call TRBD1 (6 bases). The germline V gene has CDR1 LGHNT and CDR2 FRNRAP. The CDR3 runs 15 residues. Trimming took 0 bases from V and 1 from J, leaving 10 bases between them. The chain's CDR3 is CASGLVQGGSYEQYF. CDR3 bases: TGTGCTAGTGGTTTGGTACAGGGCGGTTCCTACGAGCAGTACTTC.

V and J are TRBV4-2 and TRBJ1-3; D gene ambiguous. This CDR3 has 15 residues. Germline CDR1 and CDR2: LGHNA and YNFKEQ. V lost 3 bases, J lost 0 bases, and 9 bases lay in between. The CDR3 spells CASSHPASSGNTIYF. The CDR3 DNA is TGTGCCAGCAGCCACCCTGCCAGCTCTGGAAACACCATATATTTT.

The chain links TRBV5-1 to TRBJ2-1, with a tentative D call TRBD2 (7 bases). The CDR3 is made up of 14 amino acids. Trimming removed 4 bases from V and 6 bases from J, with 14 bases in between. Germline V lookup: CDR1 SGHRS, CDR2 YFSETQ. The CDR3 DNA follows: TGCGCCAGCAGCCCGGGGGGCGGGACCAATGAGCAGTTCTTC. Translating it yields CASSPGGGTNEQFF. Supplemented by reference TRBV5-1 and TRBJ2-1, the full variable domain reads KAGVTQTPRYLIKTRGQQVTLSCSPISGHRSVSWYQQTPGQGLQFLFEYFSETQRNKGNFPGRFSGRQFSNSRSEMNVSTLELGDSALYLCASSPGGGTNEQFFGPGTRLTVL.

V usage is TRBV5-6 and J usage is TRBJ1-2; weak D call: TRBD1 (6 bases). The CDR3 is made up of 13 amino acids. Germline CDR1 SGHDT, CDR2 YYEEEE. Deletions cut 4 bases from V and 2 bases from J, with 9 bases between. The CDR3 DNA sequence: TGTGCCAGCAGCCCGACAGGAAACTATGGCTACACCTTC. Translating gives CASSPTGNYGYTF.

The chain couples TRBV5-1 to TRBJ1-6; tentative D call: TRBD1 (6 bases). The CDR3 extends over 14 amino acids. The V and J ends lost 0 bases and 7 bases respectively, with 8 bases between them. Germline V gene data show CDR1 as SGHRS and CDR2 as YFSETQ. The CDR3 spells CASSLGQVNSPLHF. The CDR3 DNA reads TGCGCCAGCAGCTTGGGACAGGTCAATTCACCCCTCCACTTT.

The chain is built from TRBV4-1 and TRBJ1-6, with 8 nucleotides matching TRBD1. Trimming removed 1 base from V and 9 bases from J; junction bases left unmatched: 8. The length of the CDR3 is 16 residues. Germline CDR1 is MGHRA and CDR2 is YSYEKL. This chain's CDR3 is CASSQGQGMRTSPLHF. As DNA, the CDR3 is TGCGCCAGCAGCCAAGGACAGGGGATGCGGACTTCACCCCTCCACTTT.

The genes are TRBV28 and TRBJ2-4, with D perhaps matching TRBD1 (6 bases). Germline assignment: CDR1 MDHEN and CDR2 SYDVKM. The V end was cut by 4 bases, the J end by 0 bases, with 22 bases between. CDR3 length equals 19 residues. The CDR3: CASSYPPLGTPVAKNIQYF. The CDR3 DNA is TGTGCCAGCAGTTACCCCCCCCTCGGGACACCTGTAGCCAAAAACATTCAGTACTTC.

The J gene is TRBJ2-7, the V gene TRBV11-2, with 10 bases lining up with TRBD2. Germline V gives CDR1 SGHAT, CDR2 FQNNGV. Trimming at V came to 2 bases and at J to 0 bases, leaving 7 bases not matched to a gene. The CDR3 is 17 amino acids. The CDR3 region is CASSLSQTSGISYEQYF. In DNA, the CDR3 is TGTGCCAGCAGCTTATCCCAAACTAGCGGGATCTCCTACGAGCAGTACTTC. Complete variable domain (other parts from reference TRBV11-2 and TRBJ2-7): EAGVAQSPRYKIIEKRQSVAFWCNPISGHATLYWYQQILGQGPKLLIQFQNNGVVDDSQLPKDRFSAERLKGVDSTLKIQPAKLEDSAVYLCASSLSQTSGISYEQYFGPGTRLTVT.

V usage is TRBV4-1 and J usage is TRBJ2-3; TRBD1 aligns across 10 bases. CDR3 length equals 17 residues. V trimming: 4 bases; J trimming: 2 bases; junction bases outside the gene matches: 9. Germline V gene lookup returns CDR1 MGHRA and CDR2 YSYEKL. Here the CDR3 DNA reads TGCGCCAGCAGCCCGGAAGACAGGGGGCCGCACACAGATACGCAGTATTTT. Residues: CASSPEDRGPHTDTQYF.

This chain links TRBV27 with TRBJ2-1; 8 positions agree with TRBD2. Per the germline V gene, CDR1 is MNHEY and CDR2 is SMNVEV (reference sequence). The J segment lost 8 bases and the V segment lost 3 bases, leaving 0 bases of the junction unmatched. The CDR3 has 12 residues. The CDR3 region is CASSFGGDEQFF. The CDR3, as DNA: TGTGCCAGCAGTTTCGGGGGGGATGAGCAGTTCTTC.

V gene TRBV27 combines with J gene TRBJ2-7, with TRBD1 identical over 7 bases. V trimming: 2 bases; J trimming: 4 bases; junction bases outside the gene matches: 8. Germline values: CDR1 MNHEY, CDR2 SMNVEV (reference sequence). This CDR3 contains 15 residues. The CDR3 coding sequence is TGTGCCAGCAGTTTAACCGGGACAGTGGCTTACGAGCAGTACTTC. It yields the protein CASSLTGTVAYEQYF.

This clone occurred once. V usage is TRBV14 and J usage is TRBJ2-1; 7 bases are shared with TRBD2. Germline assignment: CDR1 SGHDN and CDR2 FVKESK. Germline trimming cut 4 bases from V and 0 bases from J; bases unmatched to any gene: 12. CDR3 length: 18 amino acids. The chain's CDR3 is CASSPWTRGNSSYNEQFF. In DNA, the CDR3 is TGTGCCAGCAGCCCCTGGACTAGAGGAAACAGCTCCTACAATGAGCAGTTCTTC. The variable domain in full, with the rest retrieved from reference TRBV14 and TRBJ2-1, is EAGVTQFPSHSVIEKGQTVTLRCDPISGHDNLYWYRRVMGKEIKFLLHFVKESKQDESGMPNNRFLAERTGGTYSTLKVQPAELEDSGVYFCASSPWTRGNSSYNEQFFGPGTRLTVL.

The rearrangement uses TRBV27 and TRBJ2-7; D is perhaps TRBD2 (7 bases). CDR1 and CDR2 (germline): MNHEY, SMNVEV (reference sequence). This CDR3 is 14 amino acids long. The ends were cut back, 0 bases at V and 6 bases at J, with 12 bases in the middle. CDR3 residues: CASSLSRGGIEQYF. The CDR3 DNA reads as TGTGCCAGCAGTTTATCGAGGGGGGGCATCGAGCAGTACTTC.

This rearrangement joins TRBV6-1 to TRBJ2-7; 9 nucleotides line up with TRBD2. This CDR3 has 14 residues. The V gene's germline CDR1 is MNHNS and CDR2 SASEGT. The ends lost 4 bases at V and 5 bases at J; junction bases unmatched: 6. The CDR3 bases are TGTGCCAGCAGTGGGGTAGCGGGAGACAACGAGCAGTACTTC. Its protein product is CASSGVAGDNEQYF.

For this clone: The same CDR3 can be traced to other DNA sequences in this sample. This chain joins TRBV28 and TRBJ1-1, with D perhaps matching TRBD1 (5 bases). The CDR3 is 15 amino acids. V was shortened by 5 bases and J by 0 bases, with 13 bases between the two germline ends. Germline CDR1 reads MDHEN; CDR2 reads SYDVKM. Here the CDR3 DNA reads TGTGCCAGCAGTCCGTCGGGAGGGGTGAACACTGAAGCTTTCTTT. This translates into CASSPSGGVNTEAFF.

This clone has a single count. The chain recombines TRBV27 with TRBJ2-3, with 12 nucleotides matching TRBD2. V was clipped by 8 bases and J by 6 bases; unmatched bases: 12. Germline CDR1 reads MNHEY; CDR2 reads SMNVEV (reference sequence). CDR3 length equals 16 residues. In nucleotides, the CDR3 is TGTGCCAGCTCATCAGGGACTAGCGGGTTGGGGGATACGCAGTATTTT. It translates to CASSSGTSGLGDTQYF.

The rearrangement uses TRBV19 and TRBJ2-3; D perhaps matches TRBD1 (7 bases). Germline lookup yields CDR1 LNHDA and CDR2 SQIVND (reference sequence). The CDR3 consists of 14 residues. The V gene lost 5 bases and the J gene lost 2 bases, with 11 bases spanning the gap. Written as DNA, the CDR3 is TGTGCCAGTAGTCCAGGGGGGTTCACAGATACGCAGTATTTT. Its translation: CASSPGGFTDTQYF. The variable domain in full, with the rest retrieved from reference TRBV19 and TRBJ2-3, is DGGITQSPKYLFRKEGQNVTLSCEQNLNHDAMYWYRQDPGQGLRLIYYSQIVNDFQKGDIAEGYSVSREKKESFPLTVTSAQKNPTAFYLCASSPGGFTDTQYFGPGTRLTVL.

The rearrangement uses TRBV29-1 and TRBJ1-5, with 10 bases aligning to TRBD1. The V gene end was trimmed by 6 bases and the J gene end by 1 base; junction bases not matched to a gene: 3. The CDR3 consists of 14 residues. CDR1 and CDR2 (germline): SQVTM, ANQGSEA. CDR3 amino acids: CSVRGQGSNQPQHF. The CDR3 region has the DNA TGCAGCGTGAGGGGACAGGGGAGCAATCAGCCCCAGCATTTT. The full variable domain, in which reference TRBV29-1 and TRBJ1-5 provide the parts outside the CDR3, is SAVISQKPSRDICQRGTSLTIQCQVDSQVTMMFWYRQQPGQSLTLIATANQGSEATYESGFVIDKFPISRPNLTFSTLTVSNMSPEDSSIYLCSVRGQGSNQPQHFGDGTRLSIL.

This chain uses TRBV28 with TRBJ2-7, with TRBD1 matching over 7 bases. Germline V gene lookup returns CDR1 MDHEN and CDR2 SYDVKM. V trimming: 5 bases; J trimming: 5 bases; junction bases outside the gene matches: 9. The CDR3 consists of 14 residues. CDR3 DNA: TGTGCCAGCAGTCCGGTAGGGGGCGAGGACGAGCAGTACTTC. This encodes CASSPVGGEDEQYF.

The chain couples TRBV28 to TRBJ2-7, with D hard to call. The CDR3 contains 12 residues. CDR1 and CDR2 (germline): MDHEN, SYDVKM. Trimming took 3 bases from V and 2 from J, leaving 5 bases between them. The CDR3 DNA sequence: TGTGCCAGCAGTTTGGGCACCTACGAGCAGTACTTC. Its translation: CASSLGTYEQYF. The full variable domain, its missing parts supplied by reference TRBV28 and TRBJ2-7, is DVKVTQSSRYLVKRTGEKVFLECVQDMDHENMFWYRQDPGLGLRLIYFSYDVKMKEKGDIPEGYSVSREKKERFSLILESASTNQTSMYLCASSLGTYEQYFGPGTRLTVT.

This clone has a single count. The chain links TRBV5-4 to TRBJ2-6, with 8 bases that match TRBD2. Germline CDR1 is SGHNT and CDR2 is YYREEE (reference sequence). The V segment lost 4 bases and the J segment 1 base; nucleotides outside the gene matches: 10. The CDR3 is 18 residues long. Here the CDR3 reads CASSMTLGGGSGANVLTF. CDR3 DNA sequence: TGTGCCAGCAGCATGACCCTCGGCGGGGGGTCTGGGGCCAACGTCCTGACTTTC.

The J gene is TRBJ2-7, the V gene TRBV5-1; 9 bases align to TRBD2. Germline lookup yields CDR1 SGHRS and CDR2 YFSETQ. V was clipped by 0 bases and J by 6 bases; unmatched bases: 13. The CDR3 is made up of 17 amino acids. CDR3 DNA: TGCGCCAGCAGCTTGGGAGCGGGAGGCCCCTCATTGTCCGAGCAGTACTTC. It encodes CASSLGAGGPSLSEQYF.